Below are 2 T cell receptor beta chains sequenced from a single sample in a study of CD8+ T cells in alopecia areata. In each case, RNA was isolated and then reverse transcribed into cDNA as the sequencing template. The method was immunoSEQ multiplex PCR; TCRdb's version includes in-frame clones alone and lacks a portion of them. This table holds approximately 220,000 clones, 35% to 45% found once. Treatment in this sample: oral pan-JAK inhibitor, 5-10 mg twice daily. Specimen: CD4+ T cells sorted from blood, collected at approximately week 30, from a patient treated with tofacitinib. These receptor sequences come from a human donor with alopecia areata.

The CDR3 DNA is TGTGCCAGCAGCCAACTAACTAGCGCCGCAGATACGCAGTATTTT. Translating it yields CASSQLTSAADTQYF. The rearrangement links TRBV4-2 to TRBJ2-3, with 7 bases identical to TRBD2. In germline, CDR1 is LGHNA, CDR2 YNFKEQ. This CDR3 comprises 15 residues. With V trimmed by 2 bases and J by 4 bases, 6 bases remained unmatched.

V is TRBV9 and J is TRBJ2-2, with a weak D call TRBD1 (6 bases). Trimming stripped 3 bases from V and 1 base from J, with 10 bases between. The CDR3 is 15 amino acids. Per the germline V gene, CDR1 is SGDLS and CDR2 is YYNGEE. The CDR3 sequence is CASSDTGLNTGELFF. The DNA of the CDR3 is TGTGCCAGCAGCGATACAGGGCTGAACACCGGGGAGCTGTTTTTT. Based on the CDR3 plus reference TRBV9 and TRBJ2-2, the full variable domain is DSGVTQTPKHLITATGQRVTLRCSPRSGDLSVYWYQQSLDQGLQFLIQYYNGEERAKGNILERFSAQQFPDLHSELNLSSLELGDSALYFCASSDTGLNTGELFFGEGSRLTVL.